Listed below are T cell receptor beta chains from one sample, sequenced in a study of blood T cells in healthy people across ages. TCRdb passed the 5' RACE reads through MiXCR, listing each CDR3 protein once. The profile shows 250,000 to 300,000 distinct CDR3 sequences, less than 30% of them singletons. Sequencing was done on a sample of blood. These receptors originate from a woman between 65 and 79 years old in good health. Both conserved end residues are part of each CDR3. Each record gives: J gene, D gene, V gene, clone size, CDR3 DNA, CDR3 protein. D genes are given only for firm matches. Expanded clones get a size class; other rows say once, few or many, or leave the size out.

>TRBJ1-5|TRBD1|TRBV28|NA
TGTGCCAGCCGAACCAGGGGGCTCCAGCCCCAGCATTTT
CASRTRGLQPQHF
>TRBJ2-7|NA|TRBV3-1|few
TGTGCCAGCAGCCCTAGGGGCGGGATATCCCACGAGCAGTACTTC
CASSPRGGISHEQYF
>TRBJ2-5|TRBD1|TRBV5-5|few
TGTGCCAGCAGTCTGGGACAGACACAAGAGACCCAGTACTTC
CASSLGQTQETQYF
>TRBJ1-1|NA|TRBV6-1|few
TGTGCCAGCAGTCTGAATCCGACAGACACTGAAGCTTTCTTT
CASSLNPTDTEAFF
>TRBJ2-6|TRBD2|TRBV28|NA
TGTGCCAGCAGTTCCCCGACTAGCGAAGGGGCCAACGTCCTGACTTTC
CASSSPTSEGANVLTF
>TRBJ2-7|NA|TRBV5-1|few
TGCGCCAGCAGCTCCGAGCGGAGTCAATACTACGAGCAGTACTTC
CASSSERSQYYEQYF
>TRBJ2-3|TRBD1|TRBV5-6|NA
TGTGCCAGCAGCTTGGGGGAGACAGGGGGCCGTTTAGATACGCAGTATTTT
CASSLGETGGRLDTQYF
>TRBJ1-4|TRBD1|TRBV4-1|NA
TGCGCCAGCAGCCAAATTGCTGGACCGACAGGGAAACTGTTTTTT
CASSQIAGPTGKLFF
>TRBJ2-7|TRBD2|TRBV10-2|few
TGCGCCAGCCGACTAGCGGGACGAGATAAGCAGTACTTC
CASRLAGRDKQYF
>TRBJ2-3|TRBD2|TRBV5-1|few
TGCGCCAGCAGGGGAGGACTAGCGGGTTCCACAGATACGCAGTATTTT
CASRGGLAGSTDTQYF
>TRBJ1-2|NA|TRBV18|many
TGTGCCAGCTCACCCATCGGGGGTGGCTACACCTTC
CASSPIGGGYTF
>TRBJ2-7|NA|TRBV5-6|NA
TGTGCCAGCAGTGGAGTCGGCGGGACAAGCTCCTACGAGCAGTACTTC
CASSGVGGTSSYEQYF
>TRBJ1-5|NA|TRBV6-5|few
TGTGCCAGCAGTTCGAGGGCCTTTAATCAGCCCCAGCATTTT
CASSSRAFNQPQHF
>TRBJ2-1|NA|TRBV24-1|NA
TGTGCCACCCAGGTTCGGGACACGGGTAACAATAAGCAGTTCTTC
CATQVRDTGNNKQFF
>TRBJ2-1|NA|TRBV7-6|NA
TGTGCCAGCAGCTTAGATGGGGTAAAGGGAGGTAATGAGCAGTTCTTC
CASSLDGVKGGNEQFF
>TRBJ2-5|NA|TRBV15|few
TGTGCCACCAGCAGAGATAGGGTCGGAGCGGGCGGAGAGACCCAGTACTTC
CATSRDRVGAGGETQYF
>TRBJ1-3|NA|TRBV5-5|many
TGTGCCAGCAGCTTTGACAGGTCTGGAAACACCATATATTTT
CASSFDRSGNTIYF
>TRBJ2-7|TRBD2|TRBV27|NA
TGTGCCAGCACCACCCTCGGTAGCGGGGGATTTATGCACGAGCAGTACTTC
CASTTLGSGGFMHEQYF
>TRBJ1-4|NA|TRBV20-1|many
TGCAGTGCCGCCTTGAATGAAAAACTGTTTTTT
CSAALNEKLFF
>TRBJ1-2|TRBD1|TRBV2|few
TGTGCCAGCATGAGAGGAGGTGTGGGACAGTATTATGGCTACACCTTC
CASMRGGVGQYYGYTF
>TRBJ1-3|NA|TRBV5-1|NA
TGCGCCAGCTCCAGCGGGGACGACAGAGCTGGAAACACCATATATTTT
CASSSGDDRAGNTIYF
>TRBJ2-1|NA|TRBV20-1|NA
TGCAGTGCTAGAGATCGCCAAACCTACAATGAGCAGTTCTTC
CSARDRQTYNEQFF
>TRBJ1-5|NA|TRBV2|many
TGTGCCAGCACCGAGAGTTATAGCAATCAGCCCCAGCATTTT
CASTESYSNQPQHF
>TRBJ2-3|NA|TRBV12-3/TRBV12-4|NA
TGTGCCAGCAGTTTAGAAGGTGTCGTGGCGCGGAGCACAGATACGCAGTATTTT
CASSLEGVVARSTDTQYF
>TRBJ2-3|NA|TRBV24-1|NA
TGTGCCACCAGTGACCTCCAACAGGGAGGAACTTCAGATACGCAGTATTTT
CATSDLQQGGTSDTQYF
>TRBJ1-1|TRBD1|TRBV29-1|few
TGCAGCGTTGAGCCAGGGGGCCCCAACACTGAAGCTTTCTTT
CSVEPGGPNTEAFF
>TRBJ2-5|TRBD1|TRBV27|many
TGTGCCAGCAGTCAGGACAGGGACGGGGCCCAGTACTTC
CASSQDRDGAQYF
>TRBJ2-1|TRBD2|TRBV20-1|NA
TGCAGTGCTAGAGGGTGGGGGACTAACAATGAGCAGTTCTTC
CSARGWGTNNEQFF
>TRBJ1-2|NA|TRBV20-1|NA
TGCAGTGCTAGCCCAGCGGGTGTGATCCCTGGCTACACCTTC
CSASPAGVIPGYTF
>TRBJ2-3|NA|TRBV5-1|NA
TGCGCCAGCCACCGTTCTCCCGAAAGTCGGGGCGATACGCAGTATTTT
CASHRSPESRGDTQYF
>TRBJ2-2|NA|TRBV7-3|NA
TGTGCCAGCAGCTTAACGTGGGGAACCGGGGAGCTGTTTTTT
CASSLTWGTGELFF
>TRBJ1-4|NA|TRBV27|NA
TGTGCCAGCCGACCAACTGGGGGATTTTCGGAAAAACTGTTTTTT
CASRPTGGFSEKLFF
>TRBJ1-2|NA|TRBV2|NA
TGTGCCAGCAGGCCCGGGACACACGACTATGGCTACACCTTC
CASRPGTHDYGYTF
>TRBJ2-5|NA|TRBV7-2|NA
TGTGCCAGCAGCTTACGTTGGCAAGAGACCCAGTACTTC
CASSLRWQETQYF
>TRBJ1-2|NA|TRBV29-1|few
TGCAGCGTTAAGAGGGTGGCCGACCCTAACTATGGCTACACCTTC
CSVKRVADPNYGYTF
>TRBJ1-5|NA|TRBV6-9|NA
TGTGCCAGCTACCGCAGGGTCCGAGAATATAGCAATCAGCCCCAGCATTTT
CASYRRVREYSNQPQHF
>TRBJ2-1|NA|TRBV29-1|many
TGCAGCGTTGGTGTAACCCAGGGGAATGAGCAGTTCTTC
CSVGVTQGNEQFF
>TRBJ2-7|NA|TRBV10-3|many
TGTGCCATCAGGAGAGAACCCTACGAGCAGTACTTC
CAIRREPYEQYF
>TRBJ2-1|TRBD2|TRBV12-3/TRBV12-4|many
TGTGCCAGCAGTTCCGGGACTAGTGTCTATGAGCAGTTCTTC
CASSSGTSVYEQFF
>TRBJ1-1|NA|TRBV20-1|few
TGCAGTGCTAGATGGGCCTTCAACACCGAAGCTTTCTTT
CSARWAFNTEAFF
>TRBJ2-5|NA|TRBV6-2/TRBV6-3|NA
TGTGCCAGCAGTTACATGGGACAATTTCTGGAGACCCAGTACTTC
CASSYMGQFLETQYF
>TRBJ1-6|TRBD1|TRBV4-1|many
TGCGCCAGCAGCCTCGGACAGGGTAATTCACCCCTCCACTTT
CASSLGQGNSPLHF
>TRBJ2-7|NA|TRBV11-2|NA
TGTGCCAGCAGGGAACAGCTTACCTCGAGGAGCCACGAGCAGTACTTC
CASREQLTSRSHEQYF
>TRBJ1-2|NA|TRBV7-2|NA
TGTGCCAGCAGCCCAAACCCTCAGGTTAACTATGGCTACACCTTC
CASSPNPQVNYGYTF
>TRBJ2-1|NA|TRBV4-3|few
TGCGCCAGCAGCCAAGATCTTAGGGGGAATGAGCAGTTCTTC
CASSQDLRGNEQFF
>TRBJ2-3|NA|TRBV20-1|NA
TGCAGTGCCGTGACTGTGACTAGCACAGATACGCAGTATTTT
CSAVTVTSTDTQYF
>TRBJ2-7|TRBD1|TRBV27|few
TGTGCCAGCAGTTTAAAGACAGGGGGAACCTACGAGCAGTACTTC
CASSLKTGGTYEQYF
>TRBJ2-3|TRBD2|TRBV5-5|NA
TGTGCCAGCAGCTTCCTGGGCTCTAGCGGGAGCACAGATACGCAGTATTTT
CASSFLGSSGSTDTQYF
>TRBJ2-1|TRBD2|TRBV7-8|NA
TGTGCCAGCAGCTTGTCTAGCGGGGTCAGTGCGGTGCAGTTCTTC
CASSLSSGVSAVQFF
>TRBJ2-2|NA|TRBV11-2|NA
TGTGCCAGCAGCTTGAGGGTTTTTAACACCGGGGAGCTGTTTTTT
CASSLRVFNTGELFF
>TRBJ1-1|NA|TRBV12-3/TRBV12-4|few
TGTGCCAGCAGTTTTGGGGGTAATGCTTTCTTT
CASSFGGNAFF
>TRBJ1-2|TRBD1|TRBV28|few
TGTGCCAGCAGTTTCCGGGACAGGCCCTTCTATGGCTACACCTTC
CASSFRDRPFYGYTF
>TRBJ1-2|TRBD1|TRBV6-1|NA
TGTACCAGCAGCGCGGGACAGGCCTATGGCTACACCTTC
CTSSAGQAYGYTF
>TRBJ1-1|NA|TRBV29-1|NA
TGCAGCGTTGAAGGTCTTGGCACCACTAGAGGAACTGAAGCTTTCTTT
CSVEGLGTTRGTEAFF
>TRBJ2-7|NA|TRBV10-3|few
TGTGCCATCAGTCGGGAACCTGACAACTACGAGCAGTACTTC
CAISREPDNYEQYF